The rows below give T cell receptor beta chains drawn from one sample of a study of T cell responses to AZD1222 COVID-19 vaccine. The data were produced by immunoSEQ multiplex PCR, yet TCRdb's version contains in-frame clones alone and is incomplete. This sample carries about 120,000 clones, roughly nine tenths of them seen once, and the ten largest clones take roughly 2.4%. This specimen was peripheral blood, taken on day 0 of AZD1222 vaccination. The source of these receptors is an adult in good health. Each CDR3 is given with its conserved first and last residue. D genes are given only for firm matches.

J gene: TRBJ2-6; D gene: -; V gene: TRBV19; CDR3 protein: CASSLRTSGANVLTF
J gene: TRBJ1-2; D gene: -; V gene: TRBV5-5; CDR3 protein: CASSLSQGYGYTF
J gene: TRBJ2-7; D gene: -; V gene: TRBV19; CDR3 protein: CASRTPSYPYEQYF
J gene: TRBJ2-3; D gene: -; V gene: TRBV5-4; CDR3 protein: CASSLGWGQGTDTQYF
J gene: TRBJ1-6; D gene: -; V gene: TRBV6-5; CDR3 protein: CASTEGGGYSPLHF
J gene: TRBJ1-5; D gene: TRBD1; V gene: TRBV6-5; CDR3 protein: CASRATGGNQPQHF
J gene: TRBJ2-3; D gene: -; V gene: TRBV11-3; CDR3 protein: CASSLDGRKSTDTQYF
J gene: TRBJ1-5; D gene: -; V gene: TRBV28; CDR3 protein: CASSLGRTKNQPQHF
J gene: TRBJ2-3; D gene: -; V gene: TRBV11-3; CDR3 protein: CASSPQGINTDTQYF
J gene: TRBJ2-7; D gene: -; V gene: TRBV19; CDR3 protein: CASSIGGRPYEQYF
J gene: TRBJ2-6; D gene: TRBD1; V gene: TRBV27; CDR3 protein: CASSPNRGTSSGANVLTF
J gene: TRBJ1-1; D gene: -; V gene: TRBV12-3/TRBV12-4; CDR3 protein: CASSRAGQTEAFF
J gene: TRBJ1-2; D gene: -; V gene: TRBV20-1; CDR3 protein: CSASKVNYGYTF
J gene: TRBJ2-7; D gene: TRBD1; V gene: TRBV3-1/TRBV3-2; CDR3 protein: CASSPTGTGGDEQYF
J gene: TRBJ2-7; D gene: TRBD1; V gene: TRBV6-5; CDR3 protein: CASSYGTGWDSYEQYF
J gene: TRBJ2-1; D gene: -; V gene: TRBV3-1/TRBV3-2; CDR3 protein: CASSRGRSWFF
J gene: TRBJ2-7; D gene: TRBD1; V gene: TRBV28; CDR3 protein: CASSWGQGLSYEQYF
J gene: TRBJ1-5; D gene: -; V gene: TRBV6-5; CDR3 protein: CASADRLNQPQHF
J gene: TRBJ1-4; D gene: -; V gene: TRBV25-1; CDR3 protein: CASSESTGPRFEKLFF
J gene: TRBJ2-5; D gene: -; V gene: TRBV28; CDR3 protein: CASSFSQRTNQETQYF
J gene: TRBJ1-1; D gene: -; V gene: TRBV27; CDR3 protein: CASSLTRRSEAFF
J gene: TRBJ1-4; D gene: -; V gene: TRBV28; CDR3 protein: CASSLHGSEKLFF
J gene: TRBJ2-1; D gene: -; V gene: TRBV28; CDR3 protein: CASSLWQGGNEQFF
J gene: TRBJ1-2; D gene: -; V gene: TRBV5-1; CDR3 protein: CASSLGTDRGYTF
J gene: TRBJ1-2; D gene: TRBD1; V gene: TRBV27; CDR3 protein: CASSLRTGGYGYTF
J gene: TRBJ1-4; D gene: -; V gene: TRBV2; CDR3 protein: CASRERRTGNEKLFF
J gene: TRBJ2-5; D gene: TRBD2; V gene: TRBV3-1/TRBV3-2; CDR3 protein: CASSQEVRTSGRQTQYF
J gene: TRBJ1-2; D gene: -; V gene: TRBV6-5; CDR3 protein: CASRQGIGYGYTF
J gene: TRBJ1-1; D gene: TRBD1; V gene: TRBV11-2; CDR3 protein: CASSLDQGARTEAFF
J gene: TRBJ1-5; D gene: TRBD1; V gene: TRBV30; CDR3 protein: CAWTPQGKTNQPQHF
J gene: TRBJ1-2; D gene: -; V gene: TRBV28; CDR3 protein: CASRPGLRVYGYTF
J gene: TRBJ1-1; D gene: -; V gene: TRBV28; CDR3 protein: CASSLGMNTEAFF
J gene: TRBJ1-6; D gene: -; V gene: TRBV28; CDR3 protein: CASSKTKAGSPLHF
J gene: TRBJ2-1; D gene: TRBD2; V gene: TRBV5-6; CDR3 protein: CASSGLGLGHEQFF
J gene: TRBJ2-2; D gene: -; V gene: TRBV28; CDR3 protein: CASSPLIGTQNPGELFF
J gene: TRBJ2-7; D gene: TRBD1; V gene: TRBV25-1; CDR3 protein: CASSDRQGRTSSYEQYF
J gene: TRBJ1-1; D gene: -; V gene: TRBV7-8; CDR3 protein: CASSQWGNTEAFF
J gene: TRBJ1-4; D gene: -; V gene: TRBV3-1/TRBV3-2; CDR3 protein: CASSQVRDEKLFF
J gene: TRBJ2-1; D gene: TRBD2; V gene: TRBV27; CDR3 protein: CASSLGLAGDISYNEQFF
J gene: TRBJ2-1; D gene: -; V gene: TRBV12-3/TRBV12-4; CDR3 protein: CASRSDQAEQFF
J gene: TRBJ1-2; D gene: -; V gene: TRBV5-1; CDR3 protein: CASSANRVDGYTF
J gene: TRBJ2-2; D gene: -; V gene: TRBV28; CDR3 protein: CATLRQAYTGELFF
J gene: TRBJ2-3; D gene: TRBD1; V gene: TRBV5-1; CDR3 protein: CASSLGTGGRPDTQYF
J gene: TRBJ2-7; D gene: TRBD1; V gene: TRBV7-4; CDR3 protein: CASSHHPTGDPGEQYF
J gene: TRBJ1-5; D gene: -; V gene: TRBV24-1; CDR3 protein: CATSGGSSNQPQHF
J gene: TRBJ2-7; D gene: TRBD2; V gene: TRBV30; CDR3 protein: CAWSSGTSGRPAYEQYF
J gene: TRBJ2-5; D gene: -; V gene: TRBV27; CDR3 protein: CASSLNGGGQGRGETQYF
J gene: TRBJ2-2; D gene: -; V gene: TRBV5-4; CDR3 protein: CASSLGPTRTGGGELFF
J gene: TRBJ1-1; D gene: -; V gene: TRBV19; CDR3 protein: CASSTRPTEAFF
J gene: TRBJ2-1; D gene: -; V gene: TRBV10-3; CDR3 protein: CAISDWTPGDEQFF
J gene: TRBJ1-1; D gene: -; V gene: TRBV18; CDR3 protein: CASSPRDTEAFF
J gene: TRBJ1-2; D gene: TRBD1; V gene: TRBV5-1; CDR3 protein: CASSAGTGAYTF
J gene: TRBJ2-7; D gene: -; V gene: TRBV7-9; CDR3 protein: CASSHLGPTYEQYF
J gene: TRBJ2-3; D gene: -; V gene: TRBV7-3; CDR3 protein: CASSLDRAPDTQYF
J gene: TRBJ2-3; D gene: -; V gene: TRBV19; CDR3 protein: CASSIVGRSTDTQYF
J gene: TRBJ2-3; D gene: -; V gene: TRBV19; CDR3 protein: CASAGTADTQYF
J gene: TRBJ2-3; D gene: TRBD1; V gene: TRBV6-5; CDR3 protein: CASRFQGESDTQYF